This entry describes one T cell receptor beta chain. Its antigen is currently not known. Nothing much larger sits one base from this clone, and base qualities are not available. TCR libraries were generated with the immunoSEQ multiplex PCR assay, using TCR-beta and/or TCR-alpha/delta assays for each sample. The amplified TCR libraries were sequenced on the Illumina high-throughput platform. On the authors' methods: Clustering and dimensionality reduction were performed using pairwise TCRdist distances among GMM-specific receptors from ex vivo sorted or in vitro expanded T cells. Each clinical repertoire was scored by mean NN-distance, the average TCRdist to the nearest 10% of tetramer-positive reference sequences. GEM TCR motif frequency was calculated as the fraction of unique TCRs that matched known GEM sequences by V/J usage and CDR3 length. Linear discriminant analysis with leave-one-out cross-validation, implemented in scikit-learn, was used to classify active tuberculosis. Sourced from immuneACCESS, this table was stored by TCRdb with only in-frame sequences that have V and J called. A share of the clones is absent; for the studies checked, an unresolved V gene accounts for under half, and the remainder has no known explanation. For V, J and clone size, that table is used; D and trimming come from the DNA. The sample records about 40,000 clones, about 94% of which are singletons. Together, the top ten hold 12% of the sample.

At study entry, a tuberculin skin test and the QuantiFERON-TB GOLD In-Tube IGRA were used to screen adolescents for latent tuberculosis infection. Immunosequencing was performed on unsorted cryopreserved PBMC, with 110,000 or so T cells per clinical donor covered on average. Eleven high schools in the Worcester region of the Western Cape, South Africa, served as enrollment sites for adolescents aged 12 to 18 years. Some 10 adolescents infected with M. tuberculosis and around 10 uninfected adolescents were chosen and matched for age and sex. Adolescent PBMC were isolated from freshly drawn heparinized blood by density centrifugation and cryopreserved. The sample originates from a study of T cells in tuberculosis (dated 2018 in TCRdb). Regarding the research as a whole: The study combined CD1B tetramers and high-throughput TCR immunosequencing to characterize T cells specific for the mycobacterial lipid antigen glucose monomycolate (GMM). A South African clinical cohort compared IGRA-negative adolescents, IGRA-positive adolescents with latent tuberculosis and adults with active tuberculosis, roughly 9 per group.

The CDR3 spans 12 residues, from the cysteine through the phenylalanine. CDR3 DNA is the only sequence kept; it has 36 bases, read in frame from the first base. V gives up 2 bases and J gives up 7 bases, and the segment between their germline ends measures 8 bases. The germline V gene yields KGHSH for CDR1 and LQKENI for CDR2. Here is what the overall study found, with its caveats: Shorter CDR3-alpha lengths in active tuberculosis patients partly drove the smaller NN-distances, and the TCR-beta difference was not statistically significant. Smaller mean NN-distances to GMM-specific TCRs were observed in active tuberculosis TCR-alpha repertoires than in IGRA-negative controls, suggesting clonal expansion of GMM-specific TCRs. A classifier using the diverse GMM-specific repertoire reached about 90% accuracy (AUROC roughly 0.9), compared with more than 65% accuracy using GEM motif frequencies. Which clinical samples got chosen depended on the availability of cryopreserved specimens, and the active tuberculosis cases were adults, whereas the controls were adolescents.

This receptor was obtained from a donor under 30 with latent tuberculosis or without tuberculosis infection. Some clones in this sample may be carry-over from other donors' samples. Sequencing was carried out using PBMCs. The V gene is TRBV18 and the J gene is TRBJ1-1; the D gene assignment is ambiguous. The DNA is as follows: TGTGCCAGCTCACCAGGTCAGTATGAAGCTTTCTTT. Translated, it reads CASSPGQYEAFF.